Listed below are T cell receptor beta chains from one sample, sequenced in a study of blood T cell repertoires in COVID-19. Clones were sequenced by immunoSEQ multiplex PCR, and TCRdb holds only the in-frame ones, with some missing. The sample gives roughly 250,000 clones, around 90% of which show up once; over 6% is in the top ten. The source material was PBMCs or T cells enriched from blood (not recorded which). The source of these receptors is a woman aged 25 to 39 with acute COVID-19. The CDR3 runs from the conserved cysteine through the conserved F or W. The D gene is left open where the match is weak. Size is stated for part of the rows, as once, few or many counts, or as a class when the clone is expanded.

size: -; D: -; V: TRBV11-2; J: TRBJ2-1; DNA: TGTGCCAGCAGCTTTGTAAATGAGCAGTTCTTC; CDR3: CASSFVNEQFF
size: -; D: -; V: TRBV29-1; J: TRBJ1-2; DNA: TGCAGCGTTGAAGACGAACAACCGGGACAAGGAGTCGGCTACACCTTC; CDR3: CSVEDEQPGQGVGYTF
size: -; D: -; V: TRBV10-3; J: TRBJ1-3; DNA: TGTGCCATCAGTGAGGATACCGACACCTTCTCTGGAAACACCATATATTTT; CDR3: CAISEDTDTFSGNTIYF
size: -; D: -; V: TRBV28; J: TRBJ1-5; DNA: TGTGCCAGCAGTTTGAGGGTAGGAGGCAATCAGCCCCAGCATTTT; CDR3: CASSLRVGGNQPQHF
size: -; D: -; V: TRBV7-2; J: TRBJ2-1; DNA: TGTGCCAGCAGCCCCGAACGACTAACAATCCTCAATGAGCAGTTCTTC; CDR3: CASSPERLTILNEQFF
size: -; D: -; V: TRBV9; J: TRBJ2-1; DNA: TGTGCCAGCAGCAGCGGCATAGGGGGCTACAATGAGCAGTTCTTC; CDR3: CASSSGIGGYNEQFF
size: -; D: TRBD1; V: TRBV5-1; J: TRBJ2-3; DNA: TGCGCCAGCAGCTTGTGGGGGACAGGGGGCACAGATACGCAGTATTTT; CDR3: CASSLWGTGGTDTQYF
size: few; D: -; V: TRBV12-3/TRBV12-4; J: TRBJ1-1; DNA: TGTGCCAGCAGGCGACAGGTGAACACTGAAGCTTTCTTT; CDR3: CASRRQVNTEAFF
size: -; D: TRBD1; V: TRBV28; J: TRBJ1-2; DNA: TGTGCCAGCAGTAAATCCGGGACAGGGAAAAACTACACCTTC; CDR3: CASSKSGTGKNYTF
size: -; D: -; V: TRBV7-2; J: TRBJ1-1; DNA: TGTGCCAGCAGGAGGGACACTGCGAACACTGAAGCTTTCTTT; CDR3: CASRRDTANTEAFF
size: -; D: -; V: TRBV5-1; J: TRBJ2-6; DNA: TGCGCCAGCAGCTTGGCTGGACAACGCTCTGGGGCCAACGTCCTGACTTTC; CDR3: CASSLAGQRSGANVLTF
size: -; D: -; V: TRBV2; J: TRBJ1-1; DNA: TGTGCCAGCAGTGAACAGGGGCCTGAAGCTTTCTTT; CDR3: CASSEQGPEAFF
size: -; D: TRBD2; V: TRBV5-1; J: TRBJ2-7; DNA: TGCGCCAGCAGCTTCGGACTAGCGGGGGACTACGAGCAGTACTTC; CDR3: CASSFGLAGDYEQYF
size: -; D: TRBD1; V: TRBV7-9; J: TRBJ2-3; DNA: TGTGCCAGCACCCTGGACAGGAGCACAGATACGCAGTATTTT; CDR3: CASTLDRSTDTQYF
size: -; D: -; V: TRBV6-5; J: TRBJ1-5; DNA: TGTGCCAGTCGGGACCAGGGGCGCGAGCAGCCCCAGCATTTT; CDR3: CASRDQGREQPQHF
size: -; D: -; V: TRBV7-8; J: TRBJ2-1; DNA: TGTGCCAGCAGCTTAGCATGGCTGGGGGCGATTCGAAATGAGCAGTTCTTC; CDR3: CASSLAWLGAIRNEQFF
size: -; D: -; V: TRBV4-3; J: TRBJ2-1; DNA: TGCGCCAGCAGCCAAGGGCTAGGGGGCTCCTACAATGAGCAGTTCTTC; CDR3: CASSQGLGGSYNEQFF
size: -; D: TRBD2; V: TRBV9; J: TRBJ2-1; DNA: TGTGCCAGCAGCGGGACTAGCGGGGTCTACAATGAGCAGTTCTTC; CDR3: CASSGTSGVYNEQFF
size: -; D: TRBD2; V: TRBV7-9; J: TRBJ2-3; DNA: TGTGCCAGCAGCTTGAGCGGGAGCGGCACAGATACGCAGTATTTT; CDR3: CASSLSGSGTDTQYF
size: -; D: -; V: TRBV4-1; J: TRBJ2-7; DNA: TGCGCCAGCAGCCAAGGTGGAGACAGGCTTTCCTACGAGCAGTACTTC; CDR3: CASSQGGDRLSYEQYF
size: -; D: -; V: TRBV5-1; J: TRBJ1-3; DNA: TGCGCCAGCAAACCAGGGGCGCCAATCTCTGGAAACACCATATATTTT; CDR3: CASKPGAPISGNTIYF
size: -; D: -; V: TRBV5-1; J: TRBJ1-1; DNA: TGCGCCAGCAGCTTGGAACAGGGTGGGGCCACTGAAGCTTTCTTT; CDR3: CASSLEQGGATEAFF
size: -; D: -; V: TRBV18; J: TRBJ1-5; DNA: TGTGCCAGCTCACCGGGGGGGGCTCAGCCCCAGCATTTT; CDR3: CASSPGGAQPQHF
size: -; D: TRBD2; V: TRBV7-3; J: TRBJ2-1; DNA: TGTGCCAGCAGCCCGCATGGACTAGCGGGGCACCTATACAATGAGCAGTTCTTC; CDR3: CASSPHGLAGHLYNEQFF
size: -; D: TRBD2; V: TRBV3-1/TRBV3-2; J: TRBJ2-7; DNA: TGTGCCAGCAGCTTTCGACTAGCGGGAGAATACGAGCAGTACTTC; CDR3: CASSFRLAGEYEQYF
size: -; D: -; V: TRBV3-1/TRBV3-2; J: TRBJ1-2; DNA: TGTGCCAGCAGCCGACAAGACCCCCGCGAGATTGTAGTGGGTGGCTACACCTTC; CDR3: CASSRQDPREIVVGGYTF
size: -; D: -; V: TRBV7-9; J: TRBJ2-7; DNA: TGTGCCAGCAGCTTAGGGCCGTATGGGGCCAACGAGCAGTACTTC; CDR3: CASSLGPYGANEQYF
size: few; D: -; V: TRBV5-1; J: TRBJ2-1; DNA: TGCGCCAGCAGCCCGGCCGGAGGAAACTCCTACAATGAGCAGTTCTTC; CDR3: CASSPAGGNSYNEQFF